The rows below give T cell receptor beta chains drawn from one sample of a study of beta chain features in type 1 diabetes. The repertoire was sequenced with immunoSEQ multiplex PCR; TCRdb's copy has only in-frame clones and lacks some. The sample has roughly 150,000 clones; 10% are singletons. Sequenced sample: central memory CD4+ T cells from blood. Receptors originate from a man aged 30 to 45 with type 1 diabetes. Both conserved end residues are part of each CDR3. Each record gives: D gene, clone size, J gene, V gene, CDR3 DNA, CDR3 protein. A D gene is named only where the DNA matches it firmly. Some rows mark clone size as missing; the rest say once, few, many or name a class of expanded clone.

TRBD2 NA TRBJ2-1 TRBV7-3 TGTGCCAGCAGCTCGACTAGCGGGAGAAACAATGAGCAGTTCTTC CASSSTSGRNNEQFF
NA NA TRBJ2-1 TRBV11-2 TGTGCCAGCAGCTCCACGAAGGGGGAGCATGAGCAGTTCTTC CASSSTKGEHEQFF
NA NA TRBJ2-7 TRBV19 TGTGCCAGTAGTAGCGCCGCCGGGAGCTACTCCGAGCAGTACTTC CASSSAAGSYSEQYF
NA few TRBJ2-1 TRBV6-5 TGTGCCAGCAGTTACTCCCCGGAAGGGAGAGATGAGCAGTTCTTC CASSYSPEGRDEQFF
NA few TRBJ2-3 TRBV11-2 TGTGCCAGCAGCTTAGAACGGACAGATACGCAGTATTTT CASSLERTDTQYF
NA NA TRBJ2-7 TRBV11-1 TGTGCCAGCAGCTTAGGCGGGCAGAGCTTCTACGAGCAGTACTTC CASSLGGQSFYEQYF
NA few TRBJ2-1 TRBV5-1 TGCGCCAGCAGCTTGGGGCTCGGGACATACTACAATGAGCAGTTCTTC CASSLGLGTYYNEQFF
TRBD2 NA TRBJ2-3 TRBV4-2 TGTGCCAGCAGCCAAGGACTAGCGGGAGATACGCAGTATTTT CASSQGLAGDTQYF
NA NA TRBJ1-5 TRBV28 TGTGCCAGCAGTATACCTGGGACAATCCTCGGCCAGCCCCAGCATTTT CASSIPGTILGQPQHF
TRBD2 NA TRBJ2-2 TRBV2 TGTGCCAGCAGTGAAGCGGGGACTAGCGGGAGTTTTAGCAGGGAGCTGTTTTTT CASSEAGTSGSFSRELFF
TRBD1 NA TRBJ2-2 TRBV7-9 TGTGCCAGCAGCTTAGATGCCAGGGGGTACACCGGGGAGCTGTTTTTT CASSLDARGYTGELFF
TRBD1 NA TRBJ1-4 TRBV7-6 TGTGCCAGCAGCACCAGACAGGGCTCAACTAATGAAAAACTGTTTTTT CASSTRQGSTNEKLFF
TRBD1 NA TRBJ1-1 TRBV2 TGTGCCAGCAAACAGGGGGCGAACACTGAAGCTTTCTTT CASKQGANTEAFF
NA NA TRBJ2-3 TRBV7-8 TGTGCCAGCAGCTTCGAGAACACAGATACGCAGTATTTT CASSFENTDTQYF
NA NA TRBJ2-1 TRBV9 TGTGCCAGCAGCGTCCGGGGACTCCCCGGGGCCTTCAATGAGCAGTTCTTC CASSVRGLPGAFNEQFF
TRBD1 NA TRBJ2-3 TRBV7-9 TGTGCCAGCAGCCGCCTTGGGACAGATACAGATACGCAGTATTTT CASSRLGTDTDTQYF
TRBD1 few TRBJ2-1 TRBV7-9 TGTGCCAGCAGAGCGGGACAGGGGACCAATGAGCAGTTCTTC CASRAGQGTNEQFF
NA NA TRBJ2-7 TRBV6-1 TGTGCCAGCAGCCCGGACAGTTTTACCTACGAGCAGTACTTC CASSPDSFTYEQYF
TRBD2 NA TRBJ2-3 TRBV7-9 TGTGCCAGCAGCTTAGCGGGAGGGCCATTTGATACGCAGTATTTT CASSLAGGPFDTQYF
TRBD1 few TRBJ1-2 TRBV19 TGTGCCAGTAACCTTGACAGGGCGTCTAACTATGGCTACACCTTC CASNLDRASNYGYTF
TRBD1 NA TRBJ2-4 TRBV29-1 TGCAGCGGAGGGACAGGGGGTAGAGCGGACATTCAGTACTTC CSGGTGGRADIQYF
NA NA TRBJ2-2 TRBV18 TGTGCCAGCTCACCACGAAGAGAGACACAGAACACCGGGGAGCTGTTTTTT CASSPRRETQNTGELFF